The clone carrying this T cell receptor beta chain was detected a few times. Its specificity is not known. The source of the sample is a study of T cell responses to AZD1222 COVID-19 vaccine. Study-wide points: The span of vaccine-associated CD4 TCRs extended across spike, with dominance at 160-218 and 743-854. Sampling captured repertoires only after the peak T cell response. AZD1222 recipients seropositive at baseline numbered only 5 or 6.

Only in-frame clones appear in the TCRdb table, and some are missing; sequencing was by immunoSEQ multiplex PCR. The table lists 150,000 or so clones, 80% to 95% of them singletons, with 2% to 2.5% in the top ten. Germline V lookup: CDR1 SGHTA, CDR2 FQGNSA. This CDR3 has 14 amino acids. With V trimmed by 6 bases and J by 4 bases, 8 bases remained unmatched. The receptor comes from an adult in good health. This chain joins TRBV7-2 and TRBJ1-1; 7 bases line up with TRBD1. This sample comprised peripheral blood, obtained on day 0 of AZD1222 vaccination. The DNA of the CDR3 is TGTGCCAGCAGTAAAGGGGGCGCAAGCACTGAAGCTTTCTTT. It yields the protein CASSKGGASTEAFF.